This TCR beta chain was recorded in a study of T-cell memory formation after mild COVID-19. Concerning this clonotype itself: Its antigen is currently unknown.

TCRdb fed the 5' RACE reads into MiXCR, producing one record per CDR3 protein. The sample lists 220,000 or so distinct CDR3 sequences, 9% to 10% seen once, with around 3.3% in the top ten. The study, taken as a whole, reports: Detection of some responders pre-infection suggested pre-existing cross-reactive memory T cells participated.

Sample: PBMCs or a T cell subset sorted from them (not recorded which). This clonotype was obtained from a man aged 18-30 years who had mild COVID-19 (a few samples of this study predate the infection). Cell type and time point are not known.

This CDR3 is CASSLSGQGLRKQYF. CDR3 bases: TGCGCCAGCAGCTTGTCGGGACAGGGGTTAAGGAAGCAGTACTTC. This rearrangement joins TRBV5-1 to TRBJ2-7, with TRBD1 matching 10 bases. Trimming removed 1 base from V and 8 bases from J; junction bases left unmatched: 9. Germline V gives CDR1 SGHRS, CDR2 YFSETQ. This CDR3 spans 15 amino acids.